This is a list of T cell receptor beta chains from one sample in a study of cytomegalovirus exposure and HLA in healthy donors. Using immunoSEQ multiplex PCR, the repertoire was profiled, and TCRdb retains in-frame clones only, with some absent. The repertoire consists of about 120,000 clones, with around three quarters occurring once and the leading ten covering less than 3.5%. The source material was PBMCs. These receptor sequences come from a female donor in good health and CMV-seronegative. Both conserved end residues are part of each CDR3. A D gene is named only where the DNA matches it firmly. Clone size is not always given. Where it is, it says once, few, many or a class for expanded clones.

TGTGCCTGGAGTTTTAGCTCTGGAAACACCATATATTTT	CAWSFSSGNTIYF	TRBJ1-3	-	-	TRBV30
TGTGCCAGCACTCTTAGCGGGGGAAGTCGCGGAGATACGCAGTATTTT	CASTLSGGSRGDTQYF	TRBJ2-3	-	TRBD2	TRBV28
TGTGCCAGTAGTATCCGGACAGGTTACTACGAGCAGTACTTC	CASSIRTGYYEQYF	TRBJ2-7	-	TRBD1	TRBV19
TGTGCCTGGAGTCCGGGGACAGGTTGGCAGCCCCAGCATTTT	CAWSPGTGWQPQHF	TRBJ1-5	-	TRBD1	TRBV30
TGTGCCAGCAGCCCCTTCTGGGCAGACCACACTGAAGCTTTCTTT	CASSPFWADHTEAFF	TRBJ1-1	-	-	TRBV9
TGTGCCAGCAGCTTAGCCCCGGACGAGCAGTACTTC	CASSLAPDEQYF	TRBJ2-7	-	-	TRBV11-2
TGTGCCAGCAGCTCGGATCAGCGCTTCGCTAACTATGGCTACACCTTC	CASSSDQRFANYGYTF	TRBJ1-2	-	-	TRBV7-9
TGTGCCAGCAGTATTAGACTAGCGGGAGCCTACGAGCAGTACTTC	CASSIRLAGAYEQYF	TRBJ2-7	-	TRBD2	TRBV6-5
TGTGCCAGCTCACCATTGGGACAGGGCGATAATCAGCCCCAGCATTTT	CASSPLGQGDNQPQHF	TRBJ1-5	-	TRBD1	TRBV18
TGCAGCGTTGAGGACAGGCCGCAACCTCAAGAGACCCAGTACTTC	CSVEDRPQPQETQYF	TRBJ2-5	once	TRBD1	TRBV29-1
TGTGCCAGCAGCCCTAGACAGGACGCGAGCGATGAGCAGTTCTTC	CASSPRQDASDEQFF	TRBJ2-1	-	-	TRBV5-4
TGTGCCATCACAGAGGATGACCCATATTTTTCGAAGGCTTTCTTT	CAITEDDPYFSKAFF	TRBJ1-1	-	-	TRBV10-3
TGTGCCATCAGTGAGGGGCAGGGCGATGGCTACACCTTC	CAISEGQGDGYTF	TRBJ1-2	-	-	TRBV10-3
TGTGCCAGCAGCCTCTTGCCGGCTAGCGGCCAGCACAATGAGCAGTTCTTC	CASSLLPASGQHNEQFF	TRBJ2-1	-	TRBD2	TRBV5-6
TGTGCCAGTAGTATTAAGGACATGAACACTGAAGCTTTCTTT	CASSIKDMNTEAFF	TRBJ1-1	-	-	TRBV19
TGTGCCAGCAGCGTGGGGACAGGGGGCATCTATGGCTACACCTTC	CASSVGTGGIYGYTF	TRBJ1-2	-	TRBD1	TRBV9
TGTGCCAGCAGCCCAGCCCGGGACAGCCAGGGTAATGAAAAACTGTTTTTT	CASSPARDSQGNEKLFF	TRBJ1-4	-	TRBD1	TRBV5-8
TGTGCCAGCAGTGTGACAGGGGATCAGCCCCAGCATTTT	CASSVTGDQPQHF	TRBJ1-5	once	TRBD1	TRBV25-1